This T cell receptor (beta chain) was recovered during a study of blood T cell repertoires in COVID-19. Overall study: The United States, Italy and Spain provided the acute and convalescent COVID-19 samples. PBMCs, B-cell-depleted T cells, or T cells were the source of the cDNA or gDNA that made up the material.

In the original processing: Using reference gene primer amplification, nucleated cell counts were estimated. Assay: immunoSEQ multiplex PCR; the TCRdb copy retains only in-frame clones and omits some. The V and J calls and clone size come from that table; D and trimming were worked out from the DNA. The sample carries about 45,000 clones, 70% to 90% recorded once. Germline V gene data show CDR1 as SGHVS and CDR2 as FQNEAQ. V lost 1 base to trimming and J lost 3 bases; unmatched junction nucleotides: 11. The CDR3 has 17 residues. This TCR derives from a woman over 75 with acute or convalescent COVID-19. Sequencing was carried out using peripheral blood. The V call is TRBV7-8, the J call TRBJ2-7, with TRBD2 matching over 8 bases. In nucleotides, the CDR3 is TGTGCCAGCAGCTTAGGGGACCCGGCGGGAGGCTTCTACGAGCAGTACTTC. Translated: CASSLGDPAGGFYEQYF.